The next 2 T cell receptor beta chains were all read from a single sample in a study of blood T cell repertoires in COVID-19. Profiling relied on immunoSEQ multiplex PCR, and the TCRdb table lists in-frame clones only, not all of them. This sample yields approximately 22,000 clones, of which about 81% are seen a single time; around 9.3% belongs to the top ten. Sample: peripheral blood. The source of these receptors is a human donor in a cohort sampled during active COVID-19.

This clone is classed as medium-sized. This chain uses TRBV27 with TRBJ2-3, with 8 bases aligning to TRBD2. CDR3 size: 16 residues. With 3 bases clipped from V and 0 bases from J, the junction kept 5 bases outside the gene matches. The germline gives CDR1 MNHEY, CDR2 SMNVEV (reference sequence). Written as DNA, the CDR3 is TGTGCCAGCAGTTTTACTAGCGGATCTAGCACAGATACGCAGTATTTT. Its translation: CASSFTSGSSTDTQYF.

CDR3 nucleotide sequence: TGTGCCAGTAGTATGTGGATAACGGGGGGGACAGATACGCAGTATTTT. Translating gives CASSMWITGGTDTQYF. The chain links TRBV19 to TRBJ2-3, with TRBD2 matching 8 bases. The germline gives CDR1 LNHDA, CDR2 SQIVND (reference sequence). The CDR3 contains 16 residues. The trim removed 3 bases at V and 3 bases at J, leaving 8 bases unmatched.